The 8 T cell receptor beta chains in this list originate from one sample, sequenced in a study of cytotoxic CD8 clonotypes in ibrutinib-treated CLL. TCRdb's table, derived via immunoSEQ multiplex PCR, lists solely in-frame clones and lacks some. The sample records 120,000 to 150,000 clones, around 90% being singletons. The source was PBMCs, collected after 12 months of ibrutinib treatment. The receptors shown here come from a human donor with chronic lymphocytic leukemia.

The rearrangement uses TRBV27 and TRBJ2-3, with no clear D. The germline V and J ends were trimmed by 0 bases and 8 bases, with 3 bases remaining between them. This CDR3 spans 11 amino acids. The germline V gene encodes CDR1 MNHEY and CDR2 SMNVEV (reference sequence). DNA for the CDR3: TGTGCCAGCAGTTTATCGGGTACGCAGTATTTT. It codes for CASSLSGTQYF.

This clone has only a few counts. The chain combines TRBV9 with TRBJ2-2, with unresolved D. Trimming removed 0 bases from V and 2 bases from J, with 2 bases in between. This CDR3 spans 13 amino acids. Germline CDR1 SGDLS, CDR2 YYNGEE. The CDR3 DNA reads TGTGCCAGCAGCGTAGGAAACACCGGGGAGCTGTTTTTT. The encoded protein is CASSVGNTGELFF.

This clone was seen a single time. Other DNA sequences of this sample code for an identical CDR3. The chain uses TRBV28 and TRBJ2-7; 11 bases agree with TRBD2. The CDR3 sequence is 14 residues long. Germline V gene data show CDR1 as MDHEN and CDR2 as SYDVKM. V lost 2 bases to trimming and J lost 3 bases; unmatched junction nucleotides: 0. CDR3 protein: CASSLLAGGYEQYF. CDR3 bases: TGTGCCAGCAGTTTACTAGCGGGAGGCTACGAGCAGTACTTC. The full variable domain, in which reference TRBV28 and TRBJ2-7 provide the parts outside the CDR3, is DVKVTQSSRYLVKRTGEKVFLECVQDMDHENMFWYRQDPGLGLRLIYFSYDVKMKEKGDIPEGYSVSREKKERFSLILESASTNQTSMYLCASSLLAGGYEQYFGPGTRLTVT.

The chain joins TRBV28 to TRBJ2-7; D unclear. V was cut by 3 bases and J by 6 bases, with 15 bases left in between. This CDR3 has 14 amino acids. Germline CDR1 and CDR2: MDHEN and SYDVKM. CDR3 DNA sequence: TGTGCCAGCAGTTTGCGCGACGGATGGCGCGAGCAGTACTTC. Translating it yields CASSLRDGWREQYF.

The chain uses TRBV14 and TRBJ2-2, with TRBD2 matching over 9 bases. This CDR3 comprises 21 residues. V lost 0 bases and J lost 4; bases outside the gene matches: 18. Germline V gives CDR1 SGHDN, CDR2 FVKESK. The CDR3 bases are TGTGCCAGCAGCCAAGACCTACTAGCGGGTTTTCTTAAAGGAGGCACCGGGGAGCTGTTTTTT. This gives the protein CASSQDLLAGFLKGGTGELFF.

In this sample, this clone is large. The rearrangement links TRBV11-3 to TRBJ2-3, with D uncertain. V lost 5 bases and J 0 bases, leaving 9 bases between the germline ends. Germline lookup yields CDR1 SGHNT and CDR2 YENEEA. There are 14 residues in the CDR3. This chain's CDR3 is CASSNSYSTDTQYF. CDR3 sequence (DNA): TGTGCCAGCAGCAACTCCTACAGCACAGATACGCAGTATTTT. Full variable domain (remainder filled in from reference TRBV11-3 and TRBJ2-3): EAGVVQSPRYKIIEKKQPVAFWCNPISGHNTLYWYLQNLGQGPELLIRYENEEAVDDSQLPKDRFSAERLKGVDSTLKIQPAELGDSAVYLCASSNSYSTDTQYFGPGTRLTVL.

The chain uses TRBV29-1 and TRBJ1-2, with D unresolved. V lost 3 bases, J lost 0 bases, and 8 bases lay in between. Germline lookup yields CDR1 SQVTM and CDR2 ANQGSEA. The length of the CDR3 is 13 residues. The CDR3, as DNA: TGCAGCGTTGATATAACTTCTAACTATGGCTACACCTTC. This translates into CSVDITSNYGYTF. The full variable domain, in which reference TRBV29-1 and TRBJ1-2 provide the parts outside the CDR3, is SAVISQKPSRDICQRGTSLTIQCQVDSQVTMMFWYRQQPGQSLTLIATANQGSEATYESGFVIDKFPISRPNLTFSTLTVSNMSPEDSSIYLCSVDITSNYGYTFGSGTRLTVV.

This CDR3 reads CASSFGREGIYEQYF. In nucleotides, the CDR3 is TGTGCCAGCAGCTTCGGTCGTGAAGGGATCTACGAGCAGTACTTC. V usage is TRBV7-3 and J usage is TRBJ2-7; D remains unclear. CDR3 length equals 15 residues. Trimming removed 3 bases at V and 3 bases at J, with 15 bases between. Germline-derived CDR1 and CDR2 are SGHTA and FQGTGA.